This is a list of T cell receptor beta chains from one sample in a study of cytotoxic CD8 clonotypes in ibrutinib-treated CLL. The repertoire was sequenced with immunoSEQ multiplex PCR; TCRdb's copy has only in-frame clones and lacks some. The sample records around 200,000 clones, 65% to 80% being singletons. The sequencing here drew on PBMCs, taken after 12 months of ibrutinib treatment. The receptors originated from a human donor with chronic lymphocytic leukemia. The CDR3 runs from the conserved cysteine through the conserved F or W. A D gene is named only where the DNA matches it firmly. Clone size is shown for a subset of rows, as once, few, many or a class of expanded clone.

CASSFGANYGYTF,TGTGCCAGCAGCTTTGGTGCTAACTATGGCTACACCTTC,few,.,TRBJ1-2,TRBV11-2
CASSYQGTNYGYTF,TGTGCCAGCAGTTATCAGGGGACTAACTATGGCTACACCTTC,medium-sized,.,TRBJ1-2,TRBV6-5
CASSQEVRGADTQYF,TGCGCCAGCAGCCAAGAAGTCCGGGGTGCGGATACGCAGTATTTT,few,.,TRBJ2-3,TRBV4-1
CAISEPEFFYEQYF,TGTGCCATCAGTGAGCCGGAATTTTTCTACGAGCAGTACTTC,once,.,TRBJ2-7,TRBV10-3
CASSPSWGGSETQYF,TGTGCCAGCAGCCCCTCCTGGGGGGGATCGGAGACCCAGTACTTC,.,TRBD2,TRBJ2-5,TRBV7-2
CASSLRETQYF,TGTGCCAGCAGTTTAAGGGAGACCCAGTACTTC,.,.,TRBJ2-5,TRBV28
CAWSVHLASLSYEQYF,TGTGCCTGGAGTGTACACTTGGCTTCCCTCTCCTACGAGCAGTACTTC,.,.,TRBJ2-7,TRBV30
CSVLLDTGELFF,TGCAGCGTCCTTCTTGACACCGGGGAGCTGTTTTTT,.,.,TRBJ2-2,TRBV29-1
CAWSVQGYYGYTF,TGTGCCTGGAGTGTACAGGGCTACTATGGCTACACCTTC,few,.,TRBJ1-2,TRBV30
CASSFFGNTGELFF,TGTGCCAGCAGTTTCTTCGGGAACACCGGGGAGCTGTTTTTT,.,.,TRBJ2-2,TRBV28
CASSPWGEQYF,TGTGCCAGCAGTCCATGGGGCGAGCAGTACTTC,few,.,TRBJ2-7,TRBV28
CASSLGTGTSNEKLFF,TGTGCCAGCAGCTTAGGGACAGGGACCTCTAATGAAAAACTGTTTTTT,.,TRBD1,TRBJ1-4,TRBV7-9
CSARDPPEQFF,TGCAGTGCTAGAGATCCGCCAGAGCAGTTCTTC,.,.,TRBJ2-1,TRBV20-1
CASSQLGQYEQYF,TGCGCCAGCAGCCAATTGGGACAGTACGAGCAGTACTTC,.,TRBD1,TRBJ2-7,TRBV4-3
CASSFPRQRRNQPQHF,TGTGCCAGCAGTTTCCCCCGGCAGCGTCGCAATCAGCCCCAGCATTTT,.,.,TRBJ1-5,TRBV28
CASSLGPGGYGYTF,TGCGCCAGCAGCCTGGGGCCGGGTGGCTATGGCTACACCTTC,.,.,TRBJ1-2,TRBV4-3
CAWSEQGEAFF,TGTGCCTGGAGTGAACAGGGGGAGGCTTTCTTT,.,TRBD1,TRBJ1-1,TRBV30
CASGRDRETQYF,TGTGCCAGCGGGCGGGACAGGGAGACCCAGTACTTC,.,TRBD1,TRBJ2-5,TRBV6-1